This T cell receptor beta chain was identified during a study of T cells in Graves' hyperthyroidism and ophthalmopathy. Diagnoses were established using clinical symptoms, serum thyroxine and TRAb, thyroid ultrasound and orbital computed tomography. This clonotype was picked up a small number of times. Its antigen is undetermined. The study's findings and limits: The model forecast ophthalmopathy, anticipating it by a median around 6.9 months before onset. Within blood appeared most thyroid clonotypes that had expanded above 0.001. Separating ophthalmopathy from stable hyperthyroidism was achieved by a 13 V-J model.

Researchers amplified the TCR beta CDR3 regions from RNA transcripts. HTBI primers drove first-round RT-PCR of the TCR CDR3. TCRdb re-derived calls from the multiplex PCR reads in MiXCR, one entry per CDR3 protein. The table has 490,000 or so distinct CDR3 sequences, roughly 45% seen once; the top ten hold 35% to 50%. This TCR was sampled from an adult woman with Graves' disease, either hyperthyroidism or ophthalmopathy (not recorded which). The sample taken for sequencing was peripheral blood or thyroid tissue (not recorded which).

CDR3 residues: CASSLASREETQYF. The CDR3 nucleotides read TGCGCCAGCAGCTTGGCCTCAAGGGAAGAGACCCAGTACTTC. The chain combines TRBV5-1 with TRBJ2-5; D gene unclear. V lost 0 bases and J lost 3, with 9 bases in between. The CDR3 has 14 residues. Germline V CDR1 and CDR2: SGHRS, YFSETQ.